These 19 T cell receptor beta chains were sequenced from one sample in a study of blood T cell repertoires in COVID-19. Produced via immunoSEQ multiplex PCR; TCRdb's table is partial and in-frame only. The repertoire consists of about 410,000 clones, with 80% to 90% occurring once and the leading ten covering approximately 1.4%. Material for sequencing was peripheral blood. The receptor source for this set is a woman in her thirties with active or convalescent COVID-19.

This CDR3 is CAWGGQANTEAFF. The CDR3 DNA sequence: TGTGCCTGGGGGGGACAGGCGAACACTGAAGCTTTCTTT. The genes are TRBV30 and TRBJ1-1; 8 nucleotides agree with TRBD1. The CDR3 has 13 amino acids. V shed 5 bases, J shed 1 base, and the junction held 3 bases outside the gene matches. Per the germline V gene, CDR1 is GTSNPN and CDR2 is SVGIG (reference sequence).

The genes are TRBV13 and TRBJ1-2; TRBD1 matches 10 bases. J lost 4 bases, V lost 5 bases, and 4 bases had no gene match. The length of the CDR3 is 14 residues. The germline V gene has CDR1 PRHDT and CDR2 FYEKMQ (reference sequence). This chain's CDR3 is CASSLGQGSYGYTF. CDR3 coding DNA: TGTGCCAGCAGCCTGGGACAGGGGAGCTATGGCTACACCTTC.

The chain joins TRBV3-1 (or the pseudogene TRBV3-2) to TRBJ1-3; D gene ambiguous. The CDR3 covers 16 residues. CDR1 is LGHDT, CDR2 YNNKEL, per germline (reference sequence). Trimming cost V 0 bases and J 2 bases, with 11 bases left between them. The CDR3 loop reads CASSQDALLAGNTIYF. The CDR3 nucleotides are TGTGCCAGCAGCCAAGATGCACTGCTAGCTGGAAACACCATATATTTT.

In this sample, this clone turned up once. The V and J genes are TRBV5-1 and TRBJ2-2, with a tentative D call TRBD1 (5 bases). Germline loops: CDR1 SGHRS, CDR2 YFSETQ. This CDR3 is built from 14 residues. Trimming removed 2 bases at V and 2 bases at J, with 7 bases between. CDR3 nucleotides: TGCGCCAGCAGCTTAGGACATAACACCGGGGAGCTGTTTTTT. The encoded protein is CASSLGHNTGELFF.

This chain links TRBV2 with TRBJ1-1, with no clear D. CDR1 and CDR2 (germline): SNHLY, FYNNEI. The CDR3 covers 14 residues. Trimming shortened V by 4 bases and J by 0 bases, and 9 bases separated the two germline ends. DNA of the CDR3: TGTGCCAGCAGTGCGCAAACAGTGAACACTGAAGCTTTCTTT. Its translation: CASSAQTVNTEAFF.

The chain recombines TRBV2 with TRBJ2-3, with TRBD2 matching over 7 bases. The CDR3 sequence is 15 residues long. The trim removed 5 bases at V and 8 bases at J, leaving 13 bases unmatched. Germline CDR1 and CDR2: SNHLY and FYNNEI. CDR3 nucleotide sequence: TGTGCCAGCAGTCCCCGGCGGGAGTTGTCTGGTACGCAGTATTTT. Translation gives CASSPRRELSGTQYF.

The gene calls are TRBV7-2 and TRBJ2-3, with D tentatively TRBD2 (5 bases). Deletions cut 3 bases from V and 1 base from J, with 14 bases between. This CDR3 is built from 16 residues. Per the germline V gene, CDR1 is SGHTA and CDR2 is FQGNSA. CDR3 coding DNA: TGTGCCAGCAGCTTTGGGTCGGGATATGGCACAGATACGCAGTATTTT. Translated, it gives CASSFGSGYGTDTQYF.

This clone showed up just once. The rearrangement joins TRBV19 to TRBJ2-5; 12 nucleotides match TRBD1. V was clipped by 7 bases and J by 5 bases; unmatched bases: 17. CDR1 and CDR2 from the germline V gene are LNHDA and SQIVND (reference sequence). The CDR3 covers 18 residues. The CDR3 here is CASTRGGYGTGGVETQYF. DNA of the CDR3: TGTGCCAGTACCCGAGGAGGGTACGGGACAGGGGGCGTGGAGACCCAGTACTTC.

This CDR3 reads CSVDTGKVNTEAFF. Written as DNA, the CDR3 is TGCAGCGTTGATACGGGTAAGGTCAACACTGAAGCTTTCTTT. The chain recombines TRBV29-1 with TRBJ1-1; D ambiguous. The CDR3 contains 14 residues. Germline-derived CDR1 and CDR2 are SQVTM and ANQGSEA. The germline V and J ends were trimmed by 3 bases and 2 bases, with 13 bases remaining between them.

The rearrangement joins TRBV7-6 to TRBJ2-7, with 14 bases aligning to TRBD2. Germline values: CDR1 SGHVS, CDR2 FNYEAQ. With 5 bases clipped from V and 3 bases from J, the junction kept 9 bases outside the gene matches. The CDR3 totals 17 residues. The CDR3: CASSVGTSGGYHYEQYF. CDR3 sequence (DNA): TGTGCCAGCAGCGTCGGGACTAGCGGGGGTTACCACTACGAGCAGTACTTC. The variable domain in full, completed from reference TRBV7-6 and TRBJ2-7, reads GAGVSQSPRYKVTKRGQDVALRCDPISGHVSLYWYRQALGQGPEFLTYFNYEAQQDKSGLPNDRFSAERPEGSISTLTIQRTEQRDSAMYRCASSVGTSGGYHYEQYFGPGTRLTVT.

The chain links TRBV7-6 to TRBJ2-7; TRBD2 aligns across 11 bases. With 5 bases clipped from V and 3 bases from J, the junction kept 6 bases outside the gene matches. CDR1 SGHVS and CDR2 FNYEAQ come from the germline V gene. The CDR3 has 15 residues. Here the CDR3 reads CASSDPGTSGYEQYF. The DNA for the CDR3 is TGTGCCAGCAGCGACCCCGGGACTAGCGGCTACGAGCAGTACTTC.

The rearrangement joins TRBV23-1 to TRBJ2-1; the D is unclear. TRBV23-1 is treated as an ORF (open reading frame) with a function not yet certain. The CDR3 spans 13 residues. Between the trimmed V and J ends, which lost 6 bases and 7 bases, there was a span of 13 bases. The CDR3 is CASRQNPSNEQFF. The CDR3 region has the DNA TGCGCCAGCAGACAAAATCCCTCTAATGAGCAGTTCTTC.

This clone is a singleton in its sample. This chain connects TRBV5-6 to TRBJ1-4, with TRBD1 matching 7 bases. CDR3 length: 16 amino acids. With V trimmed by 4 bases and J by 8 bases, 14 bases remained unmatched. Germline-derived CDR1 and CDR2 are SGHDT and YYEEEE. CDR3 sequence reads: CASSERRTGSIEKLFF. In DNA, the CDR3 is TGTGCCAGCAGCGAGAGAAGGACAGGTAGTATCGAAAAACTGTTTTTT.

The CDR3 is CASSEARGGADLTSGGYTF. CDR3 in DNA: TGTGCCAGCAGTGAAGCGCGGGGGGGGGCAGATCTTACCTCCGGCGGCTACACCTTC. This rearrangement joins TRBV6-1 to TRBJ1-2, with D possibly being TRBD1 (6 bases). The length of the CDR3 is 19 residues. CDR1 is MNHNS and CDR2 is SASEGT in the germline V gene. Trimming cost V 0 bases and J 8 bases, with 28 bases left between them.

The CDR3 protein is CASSLGGLHNSPLHF. The CDR3 bases are TGTGCCAGCAGTTTAGGGGGACTCCATAATTCACCCCTCCACTTT. The chain recombines TRBV28 with TRBJ1-6; a weak D match, TRBD1 (5 bases). In germline, CDR1 is MDHEN, CDR2 SYDVKM. The CDR3 loop spans 15 amino acids. Trimming took off 2 bases at V and 5 bases at J, with 10 bases between the two ends. The complete variable domain, with remaining parts taken from reference TRBV28 and TRBJ1-6, reads DVKVTQSSRYLVKRTGEKVFLECVQDMDHENMFWYRQDPGLGLRLIYFSYDVKMKEKGDIPEGYSVSREKKERFSLILESASTNQTSMYLCASSLGGLHNSPLHFGNGTRLTVT.

The V and J genes are TRBV19 and TRBJ2-5; 9 positions agree with TRBD1. The CDR3 runs to 15 residues. With V trimmed by 7 bases and J by 5 bases, 11 bases remained unmatched. The germline CDR1 and CDR2 sequences are LNHDA and SQIVND (reference sequence). CDR3 in amino acids: CASNNPGQGWETQYF. DNA of the CDR3: TGTGCCAGTAATAATCCGGGACAGGGCTGGGAGACCCAGTACTTC. The entire variable domain, with the rest obtained from reference TRBV19 and TRBJ2-5, is as follows: DGGITQSPKYLFRKEGQNVTLSCEQNLNHDAMYWYRQDPGQGLRLIYYSQIVNDFQKGDIAEGYSVSREKKESFPLTVTSAQKNPTAFYLCASNNPGQGWETQYFGPGTRLLVL.

The V and J genes are TRBV7-6 and TRBJ1-3, with 7 positions matching TRBD1. With 5 bases clipped from V and 0 bases from J, the junction kept 7 bases outside the gene matches. Per the germline V gene, CDR1 is SGHVS and CDR2 is FNYEAQ. This CDR3 spans 16 amino acids. The CDR3, as DNA: TGTGCCAGCAGCCCGGGACAGCTCCTCTCTGGAAACACCATATATTTT. Encoded protein: CASSPGQLLSGNTIYF.

This clone showed up just once. The rearrangement links TRBV28 to TRBJ1-5, with 8 bases that match TRBD1. The CDR3 covers 15 residues. J was trimmed by 0 bases and V by 6 bases; bases with no gene match: 4. Per germline, CDR1 MDHEN and CDR2 SYDVKM. CDR3 nucleotide sequence: TGTGCCAGCAGGACAGACAGGGGTAGCAATCAGCCCCAGCATTTT. This sequence encodes CASRTDRGSNQPQHF. Using reference TRBV28 and TRBJ1-5 for the parts outside the CDR3, the full variable domain is DVKVTQSSRYLVKRTGEKVFLECVQDMDHENMFWYRQDPGLGLRLIYFSYDVKMKEKGDIPEGYSVSREKKERFSLILESASTNQTSMYLCASRTDRGSNQPQHFGDGTRLSIL.

This clone was found a few times. This chain uses TRBV2 with TRBJ1-3, with no clear D. Germline V gene lookup returns CDR1 SNHLY and CDR2 FYNNEI. The CDR3 loop spans 15 amino acids. Trimming took 4 bases from V and 4 from J, leaving 14 bases between them. The CDR3 DNA reads as TGTGCCAGCAGTGCCAACAGCTTCAAGGGAAACACCATATATTTT. Translation: CASSANSFKGNTIYF.